A selection of T cell receptor beta chains follows, all from one sample in a study of T-cell memory formation after mild COVID-19. TCRdb fed the 5' RACE reads into MiXCR, producing one record per CDR3 protein. The sample contains 380,000 or so distinct CDR3 sequences, approximately 15% of which appear only once. The sequenced sample consisted of PBMCs or a T cell subset sorted from them (not recorded which). These receptors were collected from a man aged 18 to 30 who had mild COVID-19 (a few samples of this study predate the infection). Cell type and time point are not known. CDR3s include the opening cysteine and the closing phenylalanine or tryptophan. The D gene is left open where the match is weak. Where a row states a size, it is once, few, many or the class of an expanded clone; other rows omit it.

j_call clone_size d_call v_call cdr3_aa cdr3_nt
TRBJ2-2 NA NA TRBV5-1 CASSTWGFSTTGELFF TGCGCCAGCAGTACCTGGGGTTTTTCGACCACCGGGGAGCTGTTTTTT
TRBJ1-6 NA NA TRBV4-3 CASSQSDGSGSNSPLHF TGCGCCAGCAGCCAATCGGACGGATCAGGGAGTAATTCACCCCTCCACTTT
TRBJ2-2 few NA TRBV12-3/TRBV12-4 CASSARLGTYTGELFF TGTGCCAGCAGTGCTCGATTGGGGACATACACCGGGGAGCTGTTTTTT
TRBJ2-5 many TRBD2 TRBV9 CASSVAGGLVETQYF TGTGCCAGCAGCGTAGCGGGGGGGCTGGTTGAGACCCAGTACTTC
TRBJ2-5 NA TRBD2 TRBV7-6 CASSTARGGAEETQYF TGTGCCAGCAGTACAGCTCGCGGGGGGGCAGAGGAGACCCAGTACTTC
TRBJ2-6 NA NA TRBV6-8 CASSYGGPGANVLTF TGTGCCAGCAGTTACGGAGGTCCTGGGGCCAACGTCCTGACTTTC
TRBJ2-3 few TRBD2 TRBV20-1 CSASLAGFTDTQYF TGCAGTGCTAGCCTAGCGGGGTTCACAGATACGCAGTATTTT
TRBJ2-1 NA NA TRBV21-1 CASSKRGTPYNEQFF TGTGCCAGCAGCAAACGAGGGACACCTTACAATGAGCAGTTCTTC
TRBJ2-1 NA TRBD2 TRBV5-1 CASRPGLVGYNEQFF TGCGCCAGCAGACCCGGACTAGTGGGCTACAATGAGCAGTTCTTC
TRBJ1-5 few NA TRBV6-5 CASSRRRNSNQPQHF TGTGCCAGCAGCCGTCGACGAAATAGCAATCAGCCCCAGCATTTT
TRBJ1-4 few NA TRBV20-1 CSARTSGRRQKLFF TGCAGTGCTAGAACCTCGGGACGACGCCAAAAACTGTTTTTT
TRBJ2-1 NA TRBD2 TRBV7-3 CASSSTGTSIYNEQFF TGTGCCAGCAGCTCGACCGGGACTAGTATTTACAATGAGCAGTTCTTC
TRBJ2-1 few NA TRBV24-1 CATSDFGVFNEQFF TGTGCCACCAGTGATTTTGGGGTGTTCAATGAGCAGTTCTTC
TRBJ2-2 NA TRBD1 TRBV9 CASSATGGSTGELFF TGTGCCAGCAGCGCGACAGGGGGCAGCACCGGGGAGCTGTTTTTT
TRBJ1-3 NA NA TRBV7-2 CASSLGGALSGNTIYF TGTGCCAGCAGCTTAGGGGGGGCTCTCTCTGGAAACACCATATATTTT
TRBJ2-3 NA NA TRBV6-2/TRBV6-3 CASSYVGTDTQYF TGTGCCAGCAGTTACGTAGGCACAGATACGCAGTATTTT
TRBJ2-2 NA TRBD1 TRBV27 CASSSDPTGGYDGTGELFF TGTGCCAGCAGTTCCGACCCGACAGGGGGGTACGATGGCACCGGGGAGCTGTTTTTT
TRBJ2-7 few NA TRBV5-1 CASSLATQNYEQYF TGCGCCAGCAGCTTGGCCACTCAGAACTACGAGCAGTACTTC
TRBJ1-1 NA NA TRBV12-3/TRBV12-4 CASTSFGHTEAFF TGTGCCAGCACCTCATTCGGACACACTGAAGCTTTCTTT
TRBJ2-3 NA NA TRBV7-2 CASSLSGTSTDTQYF TGTGCCAGCAGCTTAAGTGGGACTAGCACAGATACGCAGTATTTT
TRBJ2-3 few TRBD2 TRBV13 CASSPSGEASTDTQYF TGTGCCAGCAGCCCTAGCGGGGAAGCTAGCACAGATACGCAGTATTTT
TRBJ1-4 many TRBD1 TRBV20-1 CSARDRVRGEKLFF TGCAGTGCTCGTGACAGGGTTAGAGGGGAAAAACTGTTTTTT
TRBJ2-5 NA NA TRBV6-6 CASNFQETQYF TGTGCCAGCAATTTCCAAGAGACCCAGTACTTC
TRBJ2-3 NA NA TRBV20-1 CSAAVAGPGADTQYF TGCAGTGCTGCCGTAGCGGGCCCAGGGGCAGATACGCAGTATTTT
TRBJ2-1 NA TRBD2 TRBV5-1 CASSPGSSGVDEQFF TGCGCCAGCAGCCCGGGCTCTAGCGGGGTCGATGAGCAGTTCTTC
TRBJ2-1 NA NA TRBV6-1 CASAPPNGGNYNEQFF TGTGCCAGCGCCCCCCCTAACGGAGGTAATTACAATGAGCAGTTCTTC
TRBJ2-1 NA NA TRBV11-3 CASSLVRGSDEQFF TGTGCCAGCAGCTTAGTCCGGGGGTCGGATGAGCAGTTCTTC
TRBJ2-6 NA NA TRBV12-3/TRBV12-4 CASDFSGANVLTF TGTGCCAGCGATTTCTCTGGGGCCAACGTCCTGACTTTC
TRBJ1-1 few NA TRBV18 CASSQTGMDTEAFF TGTGCCAGCTCACAAACAGGGATGGACACTGAAGCTTTCTTT
TRBJ2-3 NA NA TRBV5-1 CASSFGTRTDTQYF TGCGCCAGCAGCTTCGGCACTCGCACAGATACGCAGTATTTT
TRBJ1-1 few NA TRBV5-1 CASSSQGSAFF TGCGCCAGCAGCTCCCAGGGAAGTGCTTTCTTT
TRBJ2-1 few TRBD2 TRBV2 CASSGGALGNEQFF TGTGCCAGCTCCGGGGGGGCCCTCGGGAATGAGCAGTTCTTC
TRBJ1-2 many NA TRBV30 CAWSGGIGYGYTF TGTGCCTGGAGTGGAGGGATAGGCTATGGCTACACCTTC
TRBJ2-3 many NA TRBV7-3 CASSQHPKSGGDTQYF TGTGCCAGCAGCCAACACCCCAAGTCCGGGGGAGATACGCAGTATTTT
TRBJ2-5 many NA TRBV7-2 CASSLDRETQYF TGTGCCAGCAGCTTAGATCGGGAGACCCAGTACTTC
TRBJ2-5 NA NA TRBV7-2 CASSLVVDRGLRETQYF TGTGCCAGCAGCTTAGTTGTCGACCGGGGGTTGAGAGAGACCCAGTACTTC
TRBJ2-4 NA NA TRBV6-2/TRBV6-3 CASSYSGAKNIQYF TGTGCCAGCAGTTACTCGGGAGCCAAAAACATTCAGTACTTC